This TCR beta chain was captured by sequencing in a study of blood T cell repertoires in COVID-19. Study context: From the United States, Italy and Spain came samples of acute and convalescent COVID-19.

Using immunoSEQ multiplex PCR, the repertoire was profiled, and TCRdb retains in-frame clones only, with some absent. There are around 37,000 clones in the sample; roughly 80% occur only once, and 1.5% to 2% lies in the top ten. Recruited during active infection, patients (from Seattle) were subsequently followed longitudinally. Trimming took off 3 bases at V and 3 bases at J, with 8 bases between the two ends. CDR3 length: 14 amino acids. Germline lookup yields CDR1 WSHSY and CDR2 SAAADI. Sequenced: peripheral blood. V gene TRBV10-2 combines with J gene TRBJ2-2; a possible D gene is TRBD1 (5 bases). The sequence was collected from a man aged 55 to 69 with COVID-19, enrolled during active disease. DNA for the CDR3: TGCGCCAGCAGTGACAGGGTCGACACCGGGGAGCTGTTTTTT. Translating it yields CASSDRVDTGELFF.